One TCR beta chain is described in this entry. It lacks a known antigen. Base qualities were left out, and no much larger clone turns up one base away. Taken from cysteine to phenylalanine, the CDR3 has 17 residues. The entry retains the CDR3 DNA only, 51 bases that are in frame from base 1. The germline V gene gives CDR1 as MGHRA and CDR2 as YSYEKL. The V and J ends are trimmed by 1 base and 0 bases, leaving 14 bases between them. Receptor libraries were prepared by the immunoSEQ multiplex PCR assay. The multiplex PCR relied on a mix of 60 forward primers for TCR Vbeta segments and 13 reverse primers for TCR Jbeta segments. The CDR3 region of rearranged TCR beta genes was amplified from genomic DNA by a multiplex PCR assay. The amplified TCR beta libraries were sequenced on the Illumina HiSeq System as 87-base-pair reads. Per the authors' processing: A later analysis counted around 72 million unique TCR beta chains across the 550 to 800 repertoires, and 10 million to 12 million of these chains were shared by at least two donors. Raw reads were error-corrected and collapsed into unique sequences with a nearest-neighbor algorithm that merged closely related sequences to remove PCR and sequencing errors. Alignment of CDR3 sequences to IMGT reference sequences was used to assign V, D and J gene segments. For a sequence to be retained, a match of at least six nucleotides was required to both a V gene segment and a J gene segment. Rearrangements were classified as productive when the CDR3 lacked stop codons and remained in frame with V and J, and all other rearrangements were classified as non-productive. Following IMGT convention, CDR3 was defined as the stretch from the second conserved V-encoded cysteine up to the conserved J-encoded phenylalanine. The earlier analysis of 587 of the donors excluded any sequence lacking an unambiguous match to a single V gene segment. An earlier analysis of several hundred of the donors called V segments functional above 56.7% productive rearrangements and segregating when the between-donor standard deviation exceeded 5%. A statistical classification framework was built for diagnosing cytomegalovirus status from the catalog of TCR beta chain sequences. In a later analysis, V and J genes were assigned by comparing TCR nucleotide sequences against IMGT/GENE-DB human TR gene sequences. A later analysis assigned CDR3 sequences and most-parsimonious VDJ recombination scenarios with the TCRdist pipeline. In a later analysis, every TCR beta chain was defined by the combination of its CDR3 amino acid sequence and its V-gene family, and reads without a unique V-gene family were dropped. In a later analysis, fewer than 600 highly shared, low-generation-probability nucleotide sequences were removed to address suspected cross-contamination and a sequencing artifact. In a later analysis, a clonal expansion index for each public chain was calculated from normalized within-repertoire ranks of inferred template counts. A later analysis computed generation probabilities with a VDJ recombination model fitted to out-of-frame rearrangements, and checked the results against IGoR. Hypergeometric tests were used in a later analysis to score TCR-TCR, TCR-HLA and TCR-CMV co-occurrence, with a repertoire-size bias correction applied to the TCR pairs. False discovery rates were estimated in a later analysis by permuting HLA or CMV assignments 20 times. In a later analysis, co-occurring TCRs were grouped using DBSCAN, with TCRdist sequence similarity added in when clustering inside HLA-allele-positive subsets. Repertoires with fewer than 30,000 or more than 120,000 public chains, plus five repertoires with anomalous nucleotide sharing, were excluded from co-occurrence clustering. TCRdb re-hosts the immuneACCESS table, in-frame sequences only. Its copies lack some clones; in the studies checked, an unresolved V gene accounts for under half of them, and the cause for the rest is not known. V, J and clone size reflect that table, while D and trimming were determined from the DNA. The sample table contains 150,000 to 200,000 clones; only one count was recorded for roughly 77% of them. In total, the top ten clones hold about 7.7% of the sample.

The cohort consisted of some 730 healthy bone marrow donors. At the time of sampling, every cohort member was nominally healthy, though immune exposures that went unrecorded were likely present. The donor tested CMV seropositive and was one of the 289 seropositive cohort members. A peripheral blood sample was provided by each donor, and peripheral blood mononuclear cells were used for TCR beta sequencing. Genomic DNA was extracted from the blood cell samples with the Qiagen DNeasy Blood Extraction Kit. The data are from a study of cytomegalovirus exposure and HLA in healthy donors (dated by TCRdb to the late 2010s). At the level of the whole study: In an earlier analysis of 587 of the donors, roughly 300 Gb of sequence data and 120 million or so unique TCR beta sequences from about 180 million T cells were reported. Roughly 300 gigabases of sequencing data and 91 million or so unique TCR sequences made up an early release that covered approximately 700 HLA-typed donors. Of the roughly 400 genotyped donors, about 80% fell in the genetic ancestry cluster associated with self-reported Caucasian donors. The study was designed to test whether signatures of past pathogen exposure could be identified by cataloging public T cell receptors. Using immunosequencing, the study profiled T cell repertoires from about 620 subjects and related those repertoires to cytomegalovirus serostatus. A separate validation cohort of about 110 different subjects was used in addition to the roughly 700-subject first cohort. High-throughput TCR immunosequencing, statistical association of individual TCRs with disease status, and machine learning were combined to predict cytomegalovirus infection status. In a later analysis, previously published TCR beta repertoires from several hundred donors were re-analyzed and high-resolution HLA genotyping was added so that TCR occurrence patterns could be studied. Rather than drawing on any new phenotypic data, the later analysis identified candidate immune exposures from TCR beta sequences and the way those sequences occurred across donors. An earlier analysis of 500 to 650 of the donors applied high-throughput TCR beta sequencing to assess whether each TCR beta V gene segment acted as functional or pseudogenic. Donor age, sex, ethnicity and CMV serostatus were collected together with the repertoire data. In a later genetic analysis, genome-wide SNP genotypes for about three fifths of the 666 donors were used, and that subset was treated as a discovery cohort. All discovery cohort repertoires had been generated using a single sequencing platform. HLA typing covered class I and class II loci at four-digit resolution. The number of donors typed differed by locus, with roughly 629-640 for A, B, C, DRB1 and DQB1, around 500 for DQA1, approximately 570 for DPA1, and 400 to 490 for DPB1. Four or five DR-DQ haplotypes were treated as single units for association and clustering because of strong linkage in the cohort. Across some 400 genotyped donors of the cohort, an average of roughly 250,000 unique TCR beta nucleotide sequences per donor were sequenced, and around 19% of those sequences were non-productive.

Summary of the overall study and its limitations: Cytomegalovirus status was reported to be diagnosed by the classifier with high specificity and sensitivity in both the original and validation cohorts. The earlier analysis of around 600 of the donors excluded approximately 17 rarely observed V segments, including chromosome 9 orphons, because counts were too low. This cohort had only TCR beta chains sequenced, and the lack of alpha or paired-chain data limited which features could be detected. The study gave a list of about 170 TCR beta chains associated with cytomegalovirus. A later analysis reported that several top co-occurrence clusters appeared linked to parvovirus B19, influenza, CMV and Epstein-Barr virus. While some public TCRs were present in many individuals, most TCR sequences turned up only very rarely across donors. A few of the identified cytomegalovirus-associated TCR beta chains were confirmed in vitro to be specific for cytomegalovirus antigens. A further reported finding was that TCR beta sequences accurately predicted the HLA-A and HLA-B alleles for most subjects in the first cohort. The authors suggested that the approach could potentially be extended to other disease states and immunological phenotypes. Compared with equally common non-associated chains, HLA-associated TCR beta chains in a later analysis were more clonally expanded and had lower generation probabilities. Linkage disequilibrium might explain the correlated functional status among segregating V segments, but an unknown experimental factor could not be excluded. A group of highly shared sequence variants was considered likely to be a technical artifact of the sequencing pipeline. In a later analysis, the rate of TCR association differed among HLA loci, with DRB1 alleles having the most associated TCRs and HLA-C alleles having the fewest. Sequencing depth was assumed to be roughly uniform across donors in the presence/absence analyses, though that assumption may not hold. In an earlier analysis of 587 of the donors, most TCR beta V segments appeared in productive rearrangements about 87% or about 30% of the time, broadly matching IMGT annotations. According to a later genetic analysis, donors in an Asian-associated ancestry cluster had fewer N-insertions in productive TCRs than the approximately 650-donor mean. Because the 87-base-pair reads could not distinguish some IMGT-functional V segments, including TRBV6-2 and TRBV6-3, those segments were excluded. A later analysis found that most CMV-associated TCR beta chains appeared HLA-restricted, with HLA associations seemingly driven largely by CMV exposure. For the cohort, immune exposure information was limited to CMV serostatus. Because some donors lacked HLA typing at each locus, the association tests relied only on the typed subset. When HLA alleles, especially DR and DQ, strongly co-occurred, attributing TCR associations to individual alleles was difficult. V-gene and J-gene trimming of TCR beta chains was associated with a missense DCLRE1C variant in a later genetic analysis, and the association was replicated in an independent cohort. At a false discovery rate of 0.05, a later analysis linked some 18,000 TCR beta sequences to specific HLA alleles.

The sequenced sample consisted of PBMCs. The receptor comes from a woman in her thirties or forties in good health and CMV-seropositive. The chain joins TRBV4-1 to TRBJ2-3; no D gene is confidently identified. The DNA is TGCGCCAGCAGCCAAGGCGGCGTCGAGGCCAGCACAGATACGCAGTATTTT. This codes for CASSQGGVEASTDTQYF.